The clone carrying this T cell receptor (beta chain) was picked up many times. Its antigen remains unknown. Per the original data handling: Researchers built a distant-metastasis classifier for papillary thyroid cancer that drew on CDR3 differences across clinicopathological groups. TCRdb reanalyzed the PCR reads with MiXCR. TCRdb's processing, not the authors', yielded these V and J calls. Of approximately 16,000 clones listed, roughly a third are singletons. Patients were all untreated before their thyroid surgery. The sample belongs to a study of metastatic and nonmetastatic thyroid tumors. Study overall: The study looked at repertoires side by side in blood and in tumor or nodule tissue from malignant and benign thyroid patients. General study results and limits: A significant increase in TCR beta diversity was reportedly seen in malignant thyroid tumors relative to benign nodules, in blood and tumor.

The CDR3 consists of 15 residues. V was clipped by 5 bases and J by 5 bases; unmatched bases: 10. Germline assignment: CDR1 MRHNA and CDR2 SNTAGT. This chain links TRBV6-4 with TRBJ1-1; 8 positions match TRBD1. The source is a female donor with papillary thyroid cancer or a benign thyroid nodule (not recorded which). Some clones in this sample may be carry-over from other donors' samples. Material: tumor tissue. CDR3 coding DNA: TGTGCCAGCAGTACCTCGACAGGGGAGGGTACTGAAGCTTTCTTT. As protein: CASSTSTGEGTEAFF.